The T cell receptor (beta chain) under discussion was sequenced for a study of blood T cell repertoires in COVID-19 (dated by TCRdb to 2020 to 2022). About the investigation overall: Samples from collaborators originated in the United States, Italy and Spain and spanned both the acute and convalescent phases of COVID-19. The material from the prospective study consisted of cDNA or gDNA derived from T cells, B-cell-depleted T cells, or PBMCs. The dataset comprised deeply sampled blood TCRbeta repertoires from subjects exposed to, actively infected with, or recovered from COVID-19. The repertoires were released in a freely available public database meant as a resource for research on the immune response to SARS-CoV-2. The samples were drawn from the first 160 participants of the ongoing ImmuneRACE study and from over 950 subjects provided by 6 global collaborators. Nearly every sample came with metadata listing a de-identified subject ID, COVID-19 status, age in years and sex. Where HLA class I and class II types were available, the types were taken from metadata supplied by the sample provider, not from assay-based typing. The full study reports these points: The quantity of clinical and demographic metadata differed by source and by participant and was supplied without curation.

The immunoSEQ Assay, a bias-controlled multiplex PCR, was used to amplify TCRbeta CDR3 regions from genomic DNA. For the original study's pipeline: The number of nucleated cells in each sample was estimated from the amplification of reference gene primers within the assay. Sequence reads were collapsed and filtered to measure the absolute abundance of every unique TCRbeta CDR3 rearrangement. Productive Simpson clonality was computed per sample as the square root of Simpson's diversity index over productive rearrangements. TCRdb carries this immuneACCESS record with in-frame sequences only. Its versions omit some clonotypes, under half of them owing to an unresolved V gene in the studies checked, with the rest unexplained. V and J calls and clone size are given by that table; D and trimming were obtained from the DNA. The sample table shows more than 350,000 clones, and approximately 89% are seen once. About 9.4% of the sample is held by the ten biggest clonotypes.

The junction carries 14 bases between V and J, which are trimmed by 7 bases and 7 bases respectively. From the cysteine up to the phenylalanine, the CDR3 has a length of 14 residues. The DNA shown is the 42-base CDR3, in frame from base 1. The germline V gene encodes CDR1 MNHEY and CDR2 SVGAGI. One collaborating source in Seattle enrolled patients while the patients were actively infected and followed the patients over time throughout the course of disease. Collaborating institutions collected whole blood in K2EDTA tubes following their own protocols. For TCRbeta analysis, collaborators shipped samples in one of three forms: frozen whole blood, isolated PBMCs, or DNA extracted from either of those sample types. This clone showed up just a few times. It lacks a known antigen. Per-base quality was not reported, and no clone a single base away is much larger than it.

The chain joins TRBV6-5 to TRBJ1-6; TRBD1 might be the D gene, on 6 matching bases. Sequenced input: peripheral blood. The receptor was derived from a woman between 25 and 40 years old with COVID-19, enrolled during active disease. The CDR3 reads as follows: CASKTGFTNSPLHF. The nucleotide sequence is given as TGTGCCAGCAAGACAGGTTTCACAAATTCACCCCTCCACTTT.